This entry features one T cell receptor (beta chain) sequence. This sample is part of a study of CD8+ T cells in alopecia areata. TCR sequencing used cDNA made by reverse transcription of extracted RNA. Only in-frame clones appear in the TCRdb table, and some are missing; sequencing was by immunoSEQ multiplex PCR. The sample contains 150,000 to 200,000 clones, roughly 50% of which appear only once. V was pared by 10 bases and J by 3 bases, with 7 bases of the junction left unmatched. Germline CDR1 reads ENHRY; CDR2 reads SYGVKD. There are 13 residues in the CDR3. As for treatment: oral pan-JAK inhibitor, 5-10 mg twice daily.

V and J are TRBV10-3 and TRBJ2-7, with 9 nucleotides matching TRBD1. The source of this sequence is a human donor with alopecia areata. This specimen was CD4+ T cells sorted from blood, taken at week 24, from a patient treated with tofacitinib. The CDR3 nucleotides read TGTGCCACCCTCCGGGACAGGGTCTACGAGCAGTACTTC. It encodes CATLRDRVYEQYF.